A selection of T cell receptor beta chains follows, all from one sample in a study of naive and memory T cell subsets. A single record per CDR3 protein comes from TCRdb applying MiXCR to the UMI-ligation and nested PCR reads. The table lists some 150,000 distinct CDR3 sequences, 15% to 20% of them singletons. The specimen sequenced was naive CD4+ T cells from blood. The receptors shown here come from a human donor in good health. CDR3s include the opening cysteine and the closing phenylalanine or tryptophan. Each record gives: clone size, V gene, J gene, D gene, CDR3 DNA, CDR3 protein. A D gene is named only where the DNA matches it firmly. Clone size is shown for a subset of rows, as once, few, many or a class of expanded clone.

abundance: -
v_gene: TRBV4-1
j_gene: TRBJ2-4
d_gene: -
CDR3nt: TGCGCCAGCAGCCAAGATTTGCGGGTTATAGCCAAAAACATTCAGTACTTC
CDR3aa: CASSQDLRVIAKNIQYF

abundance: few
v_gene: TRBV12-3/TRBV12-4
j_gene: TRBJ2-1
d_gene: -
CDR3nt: TGTGCCAGCAGTTTGTTTACGGGCGATGAGCAGTTCTTC
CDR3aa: CASSLFTGDEQFF

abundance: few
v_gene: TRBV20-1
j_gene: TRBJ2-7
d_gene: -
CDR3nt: TGCAGTGCTGAAGACAGACGGCTGGGGGAGCAGTACTTC
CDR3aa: CSAEDRRLGEQYF

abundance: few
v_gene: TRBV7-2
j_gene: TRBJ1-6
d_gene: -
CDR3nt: TGTGCCAGCAGCTTAACAGGACAAAGTAATTCACCCCTCCACTTT
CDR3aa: CASSLTGQSNSPLHF

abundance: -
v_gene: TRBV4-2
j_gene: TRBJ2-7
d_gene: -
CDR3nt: TGTGCCAGCAGCCAAGATCTTGGAGCCATCCAGTACTTC
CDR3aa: CASSQDLGAIQYF

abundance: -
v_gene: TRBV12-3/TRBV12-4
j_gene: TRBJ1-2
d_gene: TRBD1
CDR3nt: TGTGCCATCGGACAGGGGGCGAGGGGCTACACCTTC
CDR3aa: CAIGQGARGYTF

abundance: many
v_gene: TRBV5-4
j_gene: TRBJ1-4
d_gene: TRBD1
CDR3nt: TGTGCCAGCAGCGCAACCGGGACAGGCAATGAAAAACTGTTTTTT
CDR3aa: CASSATGTGNEKLFF

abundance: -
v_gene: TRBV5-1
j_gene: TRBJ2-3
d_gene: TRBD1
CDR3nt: TGCGCCAGCAGTCCCCTACAGGGGCTCCCCACTATCACAGATACGCAGTATTTT
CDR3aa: CASSPLQGLPTITDTQYF

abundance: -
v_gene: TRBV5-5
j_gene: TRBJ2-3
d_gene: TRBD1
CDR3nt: TGTGCCAGCAGCCGACAGGGTGCCGATACGCAGTATTTT
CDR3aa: CASSRQGADTQYF

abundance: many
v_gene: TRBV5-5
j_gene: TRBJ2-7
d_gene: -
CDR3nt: TGTGCCAGCACAGGGGTTACCTCCTACGAGCAGTACTTC
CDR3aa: CASTGVTSYEQYF

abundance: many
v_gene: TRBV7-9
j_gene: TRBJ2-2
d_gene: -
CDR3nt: TGTGCCAGCAGCTTCATGATGAACACCGGGGAGCTGTTTTTT
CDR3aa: CASSFMMNTGELFF

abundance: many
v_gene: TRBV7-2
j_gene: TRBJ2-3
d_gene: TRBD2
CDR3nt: TGTGCCAGCAGCCTCGGACTAGCGGGTAGCACAGATACGCAGTATTTT
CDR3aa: CASSLGLAGSTDTQYF

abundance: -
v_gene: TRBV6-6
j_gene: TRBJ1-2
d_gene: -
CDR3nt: TGTGCCAGCAGTTATGCCGCAGCGGTGAACTATGGCTACACCTTC
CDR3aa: CASSYAAAVNYGYTF

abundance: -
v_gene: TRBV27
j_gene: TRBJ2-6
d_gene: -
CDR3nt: TGTGCCAGCACCAAGGAGGGCTCTGGGGCCAACGTCCTGACTTTC
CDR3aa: CASTKEGSGANVLTF

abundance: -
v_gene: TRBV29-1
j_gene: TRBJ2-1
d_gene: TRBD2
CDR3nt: TGCAGCGCCGTCCCGGGGGGGCCCTCCTACAATGAGCAGTTCTTC
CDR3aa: CSAVPGGPSYNEQFF

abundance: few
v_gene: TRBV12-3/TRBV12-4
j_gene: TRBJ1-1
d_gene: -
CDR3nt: TGTGCCAGCAGTTTAGCGCGGGTGGGCACTGAAGCTTTCTTT
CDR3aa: CASSLARVGTEAFF

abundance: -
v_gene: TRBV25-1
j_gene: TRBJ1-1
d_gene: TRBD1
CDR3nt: TGTGCCAGCAGTGAAACAGGGGGCTGGACTGAAGCTTTCTTT
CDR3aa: CASSETGGWTEAFF

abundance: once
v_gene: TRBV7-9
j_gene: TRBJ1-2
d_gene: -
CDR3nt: TGTGCCAGCAGCCACCCGACAGGCAACTATGGCTACACCTTC
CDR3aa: CASSHPTGNYGYTF

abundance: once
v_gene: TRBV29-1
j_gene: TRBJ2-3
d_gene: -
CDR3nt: TGCAGCGTGAAGGGAGTACTCACAGATACGCAGTATTTT
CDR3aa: CSVKGVLTDTQYF

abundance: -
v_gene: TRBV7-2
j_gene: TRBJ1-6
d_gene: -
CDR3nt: TGTGCCAGCAGCTTAGCGACGGCTAGCTCCTATAATTCACCCCTCCACTTT
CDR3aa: CASSLATASSYNSPLHF

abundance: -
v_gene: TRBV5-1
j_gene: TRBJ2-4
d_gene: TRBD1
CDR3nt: TGCGCCAGCAGCCCCGGGACAGCTTTCTCCGGAGCCAAAAACATTCAGTACTTC
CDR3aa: CASSPGTAFSGAKNIQYF

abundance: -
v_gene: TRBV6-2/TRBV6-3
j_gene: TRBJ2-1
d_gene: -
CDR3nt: TGTGCCAGCAGTCCCATCGGTTCTGGGATGGGCGACAATGAGCAGTTCTTC
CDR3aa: CASSPIGSGMGDNEQFF

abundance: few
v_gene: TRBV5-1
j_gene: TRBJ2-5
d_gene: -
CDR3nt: TGCGCCAGCAGCTTGGGGGGCAGCCGGCAAGAGACCCAGTACTTC
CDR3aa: CASSLGGSRQETQYF

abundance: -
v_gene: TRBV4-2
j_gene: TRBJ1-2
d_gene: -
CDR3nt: TGTGCCAGCAGCCAAGATTTAGGGGGTAACTATGGCTACACCTTC
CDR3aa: CASSQDLGGNYGYTF

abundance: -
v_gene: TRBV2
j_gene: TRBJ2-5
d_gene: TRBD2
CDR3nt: TGTGCCAGCAGTGCCGGCGGGAGCTCTGAGACCCAGTACTTC
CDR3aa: CASSAGGSSETQYF

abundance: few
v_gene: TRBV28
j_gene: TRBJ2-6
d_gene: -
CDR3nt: TGTGCCAGCAGTTCGGAATCCTCTGGGGCCAACGTCCTGACTTTC
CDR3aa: CASSSESSGANVLTF

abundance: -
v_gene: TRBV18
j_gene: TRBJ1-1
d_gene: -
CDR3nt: TGTGCCAGCTCACCACCCTCAAAGAACACTGAAGCTTTCTTT
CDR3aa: CASSPPSKNTEAFF

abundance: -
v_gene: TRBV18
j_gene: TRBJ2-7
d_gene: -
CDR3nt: TGTGCCAGCTCACGTGGGGGGACCACTACCGAGCAGTACTTC
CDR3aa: CASSRGGTTTEQYF

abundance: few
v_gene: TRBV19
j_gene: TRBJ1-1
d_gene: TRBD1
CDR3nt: TGTGCCAGTAGTATACGCGGCGACAGGGTGTGGGCTTTCTTT
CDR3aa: CASSIRGDRVWAFF